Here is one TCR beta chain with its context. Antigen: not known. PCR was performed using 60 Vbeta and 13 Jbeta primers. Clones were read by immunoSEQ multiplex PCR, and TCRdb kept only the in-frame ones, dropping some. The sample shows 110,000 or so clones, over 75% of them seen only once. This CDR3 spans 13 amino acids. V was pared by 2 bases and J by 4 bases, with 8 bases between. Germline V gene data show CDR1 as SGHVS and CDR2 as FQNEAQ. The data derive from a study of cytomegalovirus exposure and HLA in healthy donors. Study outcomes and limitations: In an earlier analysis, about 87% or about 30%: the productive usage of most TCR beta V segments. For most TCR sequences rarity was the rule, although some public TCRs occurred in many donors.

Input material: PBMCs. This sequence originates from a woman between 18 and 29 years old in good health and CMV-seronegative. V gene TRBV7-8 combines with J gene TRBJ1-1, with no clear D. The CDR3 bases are TGTGCCAGCAGCTTATCCCCCTCCACTGAAGCTTTCTTT. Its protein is CASSLSPSTEAFF. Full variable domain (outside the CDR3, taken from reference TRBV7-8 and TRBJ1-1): GAGVSQSPRYKVAKRGQDVALRCDPISGHVSLFWYQQALGQGPEFLTYFQNEAQLDKSGLPSDRFFAERPEGSVSTLKIQRTQQEDSAVYLCASSLSPSTEAFFGQGTRLTVV.